Listed below are T cell receptor beta chains from one sample, sequenced in a study of T cells in narcolepsy. The repertoire was sequenced with immunoSEQ multiplex PCR; TCRdb's copy has only in-frame clones and lacks some. This table holds tens of thousands of clones, about 90% found once. Sequenced input: CD45RA- memory CD4+ T cells from PBMCs. These TCRs come from a human donor with narcolepsy. Both conserved end residues are part of each CDR3. A D gene is named only where the DNA matches it firmly. For some rows the clone size is stated as once, few or many, or as a class when expanded; others skip it.

V,D,size,length,J,DNA,CDR3
TRBV5-8,.,.,15,TRBJ2-1,TGTGCCAGCAGCTTGGGAGGTAGTTCCTACAATGAGCAGTTCTTC,CASSLGGSSYNEQFF
TRBV4-1,TRBD1,.,15,TRBJ2-4,TGCGCCAGCAGCTATCAGGACAGGGGGGAAAACATTCAGTACTTC,CASSYQDRGENIQYF
TRBV6-1,TRBD1,.,14,TRBJ2-7,TGTGCCAGCAGTCTGAACTCCGGGACAGGGAACCAGTACTTC,CASSLNSGTGNQYF
TRBV6-5,TRBD1,.,15,TRBJ1-5,TGTGCCAGTAAGCGGACAGGGACTGGCGGTACAAATCAGCATTTT,CASKRTGTGGTNQHF
TRBV2,.,.,16,TRBJ2-1,TGTGCCAGCAACGAACAGGGCCTCCGCGGGCGCAATGAGCAGTTCTTC,CASNEQGLRGRNEQFF
TRBV14,.,.,15,TRBJ1-3,TGTGCCAGCAGCCAAGCGCGTTTCTCGGGAAACACCATATATTTT,CASSQARFSGNTIYF
TRBV5-5,.,.,14,TRBJ1-1,TGTGCCAGCAGCTCGCACCCCGCGGAGTTTGGTGCTTTCTTT,CASSSHPAEFGAFF
TRBV18,.,.,12,TRBJ1-1,TGTGCCAGCTCACCCGGGGGGGGTGAAGCTTTCTTT,CASSPGGGEAFF
TRBV18,TRBD1,.,14,TRBJ2-7,TGTGCCAGCTCACCCGGGACAGGCCCCTACGAGCAGTACTTC,CASSPGTGPYEQYF
TRBV25-1,TRBD1,.,15,TRBJ2-1,TGTGCCAGCAGTAAACCGGGACAGGGCTACAATGAGCAGTTCTTC,CASSKPGQGYNEQFF
TRBV30,.,.,14,TRBJ2-7,TGTGCCTGGAGTCCCCTGGGACGAGACTACGAGCAGTACTTC,CAWSPLGRDYEQYF
TRBV7-3,.,.,13,TRBJ1-2,TGTGCCAGCAGCCGTTACAGAGGGGATGGCTACACCTTC,CASSRYRGDGYTF
TRBV4-1,.,.,14,TRBJ2-5,TGCGCCAGCAGCCGGATTGGGGGGAGAGAGACCCAGTACTTC,CASSRIGGRETQYF
TRBV11-2,.,once,16,TRBJ2-5,TGTGCCAGCAGAAAGCGGACGGACATAGGGCAAGAGACCCAGTACTTC,CASRKRTDIGQETQYF
TRBV6-1,.,.,14,TRBJ1-5,TGTGCCAGCAGTGTGGACAGTCCCAATCAGCCCCAGCATTTT,CASSVDSPNQPQHF
TRBV27,TRBD1,.,18,TRBJ2-4,TGTGCCAGCAGCCCATCCTTGTGGGACAGGTCCGCCAAAAACATTCAGTACTTC,CASSPSLWDRSAKNIQYF
TRBV28,TRBD1,.,15,TRBJ1-1,TGTGCCAGCACCCGGGGGACAGGGGGCAACACTGAAGCTTTCTTT,CASTRGTGGNTEAFF
TRBV15,TRBD2,.,14,TRBJ2-7,TGTGCCACCAGCAGGGGCGGGAGGCCGGGGGAGCAGTACTTC,CATSRGGRPGEQYF
TRBV27,.,.,16,TRBJ2-3,TGTGCCAGCAGTTTGGTTGGGGGGCCTAGCACAGATACGCAGTATTTT,CASSLVGGPSTDTQYF
TRBV11-2,.,.,13,TRBJ1-1,TGTGCCAGCAGCTTTCGAGCGAACACTGAAGCTTTCTTT,CASSFRANTEAFF
TRBV5-6,.,once,14,TRBJ1-2,TGTGCCAGCAGCTTGGGCAGGAATTTCTATGGCTACACCTTC,CASSLGRNFYGYTF
TRBV19,.,.,14,TRBJ1-5,TGTGCCAGTAGTATAAGCAGGTTCAATCAGCCCCAGCATTTT,CASSISRFNQPQHF
TRBV6-6,TRBD2,.,13,TRBJ2-7,TGTGCCAGTGGACTAGCGGGAGGCTACGAGCAGTACTTC,CASGLAGGYEQYF
TRBV15,.,.,14,TRBJ1-5,TGTGCCACCAGCAGCACAGGGTGGAATCAGCCCCAGCATTTT,CATSSTGWNQPQHF
TRBV7-8,.,.,15,TRBJ2-6,TGTGCCAGCAGCTTAGGTGCCTCTGGGGCCAACGTCCTGACTTTC,CASSLGASGANVLTF
TRBV29-1,.,.,13,TRBJ2-2,TGCAGCGCAGAAACTTCGAACACCGGGGAGCTGTTTTTT,CSAETSNTGELFF
TRBV5-6,.,.,14,TRBJ1-2,TGTGCCAGCAGCCGGGGGGTCTCTGACTATGGCTACACCTTC,CASSRGVSDYGYTF
TRBV5-1,.,.,11,TRBJ1-1,TGCGCCAGCAGCTTGAACACTGAAGCTTTCTTT,CASSLNTEAFF
TRBV28,.,.,15,TRBJ2-4,TGTGCCAGCAGTTTATTGCAGGGAGGCAAAAACATTCAGTACTTC,CASSLLQGGKNIQYF
TRBV6-6,.,.,15,TRBJ1-1,TGTGCCAGCAGTTACCCCGGACTGATGAACACTGAAGCTTTCTTT,CASSYPGLMNTEAFF
TRBV28,.,.,15,TRBJ2-7,TGTGCCAGCAGTCAGCTCAGCGGATCCTCCTACGAGCAGTACTTC,CASSQLSGSSYEQYF
TRBV7-2,TRBD1,.,14,TRBJ1-2,TGTGCCAGCAGCTTAGAGACAGGGAACTATGGCTACACCTTC,CASSLETGNYGYTF
TRBV27,TRBD1,.,15,TRBJ1-5,TGTGCCAGCAGTTTGGGACAGGGTGGCAATCAGCCCCAGCATTTT,CASSLGQGGNQPQHF
TRBV15,.,.,13,TRBJ2-3,TGTGCCACCAGCTTAGACCCCTCAGATACGCAGTATTTT,CATSLDPSDTQYF
TRBV7-2,.,.,17,TRBJ1-1,TGTGCCAGCACCTACACCACACATGGACTTATGAACACTGAAGCTTTCTTT,CASTYTTHGLMNTEAFF
TRBV28,.,.,15,TRBJ2-3,TGTGCCAGCAGTTTGGGGTTCAAGGGCACAGATACGCAGTATTTT,CASSLGFKGTDTQYF